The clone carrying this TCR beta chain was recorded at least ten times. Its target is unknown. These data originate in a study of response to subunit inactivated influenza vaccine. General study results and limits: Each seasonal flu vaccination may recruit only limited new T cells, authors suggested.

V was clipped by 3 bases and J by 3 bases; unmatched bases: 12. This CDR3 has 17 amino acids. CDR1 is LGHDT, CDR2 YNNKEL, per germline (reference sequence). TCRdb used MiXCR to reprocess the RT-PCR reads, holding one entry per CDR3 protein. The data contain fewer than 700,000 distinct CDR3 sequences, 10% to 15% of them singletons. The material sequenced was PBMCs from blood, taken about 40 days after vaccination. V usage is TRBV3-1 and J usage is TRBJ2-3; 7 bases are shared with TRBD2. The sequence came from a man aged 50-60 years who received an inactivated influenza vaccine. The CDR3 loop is CASSHGGGAISTDTQYF. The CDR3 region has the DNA TGTGCCAGCAGCCACGGCGGGGGAGCGATTTCGACAGATACGCAGTATTTT.